This T cell receptor beta chain was sequenced during a study of spatial heterogeneity in lung cancer. Overall study context: Some samples were blood drawn at disease recurrence, with median time to first recurrence of 350 days. Detection of beta-chain sequences consistently exceeded that of alpha-chain sequences.

This clonotype counts as medium-sized. For a library built for alpha chains, this beta chain is a stray read; little rests on its size. Time point noted: blood taken at disease recurrence. The input material, whole RNA from tumor, nontumor lung or frozen PBMC, was sequenced unsorted. V gave up 4 bases and J gave up 0 bases; unmatched junction bases: 4. This CDR3 comprises 17 residues. Germline lookup yields CDR1 KGHSH and CDR2 LQKENI. TCRdb itself ran the 5' RACE reads through MiXCR, one entry per CDR3 protein. The sample consists of approximately 9,700 distinct CDR3 sequences, approximately 3.9% of them appearing once.

This TCR was recovered from a female donor with early-stage non-small cell lung cancer. The chain is built from TRBV18 and TRBJ1-3, with 12 bases lining up with TRBD1. Here the sequenced sample was PBMCs, taken at recurrence. The CDR3 loop reads CASSQGQGASSGNTIYF. The CDR3 DNA is TGTGCCAGCTCACAGGGACAGGGGGCCTCCTCTGGAAACACCATATATTTT.